This T cell receptor (beta chain) was sequenced in a study of blood T cells in healthy people across ages. This clonotype was detected once. The trim removed 3 bases at V and 0 bases at J, leaving 9 bases unmatched. The CDR3 has 18 residues. Germline V CDR1 and CDR2: SGDLS, YYNGEE. A sample-barcoded 5' primer and a J-beta primer mix were used in a second PCR of roughly 6 to 11 cycles. Using its own MiXCR run on the 5' RACE reads, TCRdb lists one record per CDR3 protein. The table has approximately 1.5 million distinct CDR3 sequences, roughly 43% seen once. The source of this sequence is a woman younger than 30 in good health. The sequenced sample was blood. This sequence joins TRBV9 and TRBJ2-1, with 10 bases identical to TRBD2. For the CDR3, the DNA is TGTGCCAGCAGCGGGGGGGGGACTAGCGAAAGCTCCTACAATGAGCAGTTCTTC. Protein product: CASSGGGTSESSYNEQFF.